This is a list of T cell receptor beta chains from one sample in a study of shared clonotypes between healthy human individuals. Profiling relied on immunoSEQ multiplex PCR, and the TCRdb table lists in-frame clones only, not all of them. The top ten clones hold 1% to 1.3% of a sample with 2 million or so clones, over 85% of them seen once. Sequencing used naive CD8+ T cells sorted from blood. These receptors originate from a young man in good health. CDR3s include the opening cysteine and the closing phenylalanine or tryptophan. The D gene is left open where the match is weak. Expanded clones get a size class; other rows say once, few or many, or leave the size out.

v_call: TRBV5-4
d_call: TRBD2
j_call: TRBJ2-1
clone_size: .
cdr3_aa: CASWTSGYNEQFF
cdr3_nt: TGTGCCAGCTGGACTAGCGGGTACAATGAGCAGTTCTTC

v_call: TRBV7-9
d_call: .
j_call: TRBJ1-5
clone_size: .
cdr3_aa: CASSFYGNSNQPQHF
cdr3_nt: TGTGCCAGCAGCTTTTACGGAAATAGCAATCAGCCCCAGCATTTT

v_call: TRBV27
d_call: TRBD2
j_call: TRBJ2-7
clone_size: .
cdr3_aa: CASSHRGDLYEQYF
cdr3_nt: TGTGCCAGCAGTCACCGGGGGGATCTCTACGAGCAGTACTTC

v_call: TRBV6-5
d_call: .
j_call: TRBJ2-3
clone_size: .
cdr3_aa: CASSYSGSGTDTQYF
cdr3_nt: TGTGCCAGCAGTTACAGTGGCTCGGGCACAGATACGCAGTATTTT

v_call: TRBV14
d_call: .
j_call: TRBJ2-1
clone_size: .
cdr3_aa: CASSLGWPSEQFF
cdr3_nt: TGTGCCAGCAGCCTGGGATGGCCCAGTGAGCAGTTCTTC

v_call: TRBV7-2
d_call: .
j_call: TRBJ1-6
clone_size: .
cdr3_aa: CASSLSLKNSPLHF
cdr3_nt: TGTGCCAGCAGCTTATCGCTGAAGAATTCACCCCTCCACTTT

v_call: TRBV30
d_call: .
j_call: TRBJ2-5
clone_size: .
cdr3_aa: CAWGEETQYF
cdr3_nt: TGTGCCTGGGGCGAAGAGACCCAGTACTTC

v_call: TRBV9
d_call: TRBD1
j_call: TRBJ2-2
clone_size: once
cdr3_aa: CASSPGGSGELFF
cdr3_nt: TGTGCCAGCAGCCCAGGGGGTAGCGGGGAGCTGTTTTTT

v_call: TRBV30
d_call: .
j_call: TRBJ1-1
clone_size: .
cdr3_aa: CAWSLGGVGAFF
cdr3_nt: TGTGCCTGGAGCCTTGGGGGGGTAGGGGCTTTCTTT

v_call: TRBV11-3
d_call: .
j_call: TRBJ2-1
clone_size: .
cdr3_aa: CASSLPSHDEQFF
cdr3_nt: TGTGCCAGCAGCTTGCCTAGTCACGATGAGCAGTTCTTC

v_call: TRBV5-1
d_call: .
j_call: TRBJ2-1
clone_size: .
cdr3_aa: CASSGQTYNEQFF
cdr3_nt: TGCGCCAGCAGCGGACAGACCTACAATGAGCAGTTCTTC

v_call: TRBV6-5
d_call: .
j_call: TRBJ2-3
clone_size: .
cdr3_aa: CASSPRQDLADTQYF
cdr3_nt: TGTGCCAGCAGTCCCCGTCAGGATTTGGCAGATACGCAGTATTTT

v_call: TRBV10-3
d_call: .
j_call: TRBJ2-5
clone_size: .
cdr3_aa: CAISESQDGIQETQYF
cdr3_nt: TGTGCCATCAGTGAGTCTCAGGACGGTATCCAAGAGACCCAGTACTTC

v_call: TRBV9
d_call: .
j_call: TRBJ2-7
clone_size: .
cdr3_aa: CASSDPLSYEQYF
cdr3_nt: TGTGCCAGCAGCGACCCACTTTCCTACGAGCAGTACTTC

v_call: TRBV9
d_call: .
j_call: TRBJ2-3
clone_size: once
cdr3_aa: CASSVEGREGDTQYF
cdr3_nt: TGTGCCAGCAGCGTAGAGGGTAGGGAAGGAGATACGCAGTATTTT

v_call: TRBV6-5
d_call: .
j_call: TRBJ1-1
clone_size: .
cdr3_aa: CASSLLNTEAFF
cdr3_nt: TGTGCCAGCAGTCTGCTGAACACTGAAGCTTTCTTT

v_call: TRBV28
d_call: .
j_call: TRBJ2-7
clone_size: .
cdr3_aa: CASSSNREQYF
cdr3_nt: TGTGCCAGCAGTTCTAACCGCGAGCAGTACTTC

v_call: TRBV11-2
d_call: .
j_call: TRBJ1-2
clone_size: once
cdr3_aa: CASSLGTMGAYGYTF
cdr3_nt: TGTGCCAGCAGCTTAGGAACCATGGGGGCCTATGGCTACACCTTC

v_call: TRBV2
d_call: .
j_call: TRBJ2-2
clone_size: once
cdr3_aa: CASSESGRNPNTGELFF
cdr3_nt: TGTGCCAGCAGTGAGTCGGGGCGGAACCCCAACACCGGGGAGCTGTTTTTT

v_call: TRBV7-3
d_call: .
j_call: TRBJ1-1
clone_size: .
cdr3_aa: CASSPSSGTEAFF
cdr3_nt: TGTGCCAGCAGCCCGTCGTCGGGCACTGAAGCTTTCTTT

v_call: TRBV30
d_call: .
j_call: TRBJ2-7
clone_size: .
cdr3_aa: CASDAGTGPYEQYF
cdr3_nt: TGTGCCTCAGACGCCGGGACGGGACCCTACGAGCAGTACTTC

v_call: TRBV7-9
d_call: .
j_call: TRBJ2-1
clone_size: once
cdr3_aa: CASSLTSSNEQFF
cdr3_nt: TGTGCCAGCAGCTTAACTAGCTCCAATGAGCAGTTCTTC

v_call: TRBV2
d_call: .
j_call: TRBJ2-2
clone_size: .
cdr3_aa: CASSSGSTGELFF
cdr3_nt: TGTGCCAGCAGTTCAGGGTCCACCGGGGAGCTGTTTTTT

v_call: TRBV6-6
d_call: .
j_call: TRBJ1-1
clone_size: .
cdr3_aa: CASRPTANTEAFF
cdr3_nt: TGTGCCAGCAGACCCACAGCGAACACTGAAGCTTTCTTT

v_call: TRBV30
d_call: .
j_call: TRBJ2-1
clone_size: .
cdr3_aa: CAWGGHPSSYNEQFF
cdr3_nt: TGCGCCTGGGGTGGGCATCCGAGCTCCTACAATGAGCAGTTCTTC

v_call: TRBV29-1
d_call: TRBD2
j_call: TRBJ2-7
clone_size: .
cdr3_aa: CSVEVPNPPTGTSVFEQYF
cdr3_nt: TGCAGCGTTGAAGTGCCAAACCCACCAACCGGGACTAGTGTGTTCGAGCAGTACTTC

v_call: TRBV5-1
d_call: TRBD2
j_call: TRBJ2-1
clone_size: .
cdr3_aa: CASSLRGGGLAALNEQFF
cdr3_nt: TGCGCCAGCAGCTTAAGGGGAGGGGGACTAGCGGCCCTTAATGAGCAGTTCTTC

v_call: TRBV7-9
d_call: TRBD1
j_call: TRBJ2-4
clone_size: .
cdr3_aa: CASSGRTGGYAKNIQYF
cdr3_nt: TGTGCCAGCAGCGGACGGACAGGCGGGTATGCCAAAAACATTCAGTACTTC

v_call: TRBV5-1
d_call: .
j_call: TRBJ2-5
clone_size: .
cdr3_aa: CASSLGWGPKETQYF
cdr3_nt: TGCGCCAGCAGCTTGGGCTGGGGCCCGAAAGAGACCCAGTACTTC

v_call: TRBV19
d_call: .
j_call: TRBJ2-7
clone_size: .
cdr3_aa: CASSMNNKPYEQYF
cdr3_nt: TGTGCCAGTAGTATGAATAACAAACCCTACGAGCAGTACTTC

v_call: TRBV9
d_call: .
j_call: TRBJ1-5
clone_size: .
cdr3_aa: CASSADSNNQPQHF
cdr3_nt: TGTGCCAGCAGCGCCGACTCGAACAATCAGCCCCAGCATTTT

v_call: TRBV2
d_call: .
j_call: TRBJ2-5
clone_size: .
cdr3_aa: CASSVAPQETQYF
cdr3_nt: TGTGCCAGCAGTGTTGCGCCACAAGAGACCCAGTACTTC

v_call: TRBV5-6
d_call: TRBD1
j_call: TRBJ1-3
clone_size: .
cdr3_aa: CASSTPGQNFPSSGNTIYF
cdr3_nt: TGTGCCAGCAGCACTCCGGGACAGAACTTCCCCAGCTCTGGAAACACCATATATTTT

v_call: TRBV5-4
d_call: .
j_call: TRBJ2-7
clone_size: .
cdr3_aa: CASSPSGAEQYF
cdr3_nt: TGTGCCAGCAGTCCGTCTGGCGCGGAGCAGTACTTC

v_call: TRBV7-2
d_call: .
j_call: TRBJ2-7
clone_size: .
cdr3_aa: CASTLGAELSYEQYF
cdr3_nt: TGTGCCAGCACCCTAGGGGCGGAACTTTCCTACGAGCAGTACTTC

v_call: TRBV7-9
d_call: TRBD2
j_call: TRBJ2-1
clone_size: .
cdr3_aa: CASSSRGLAEFF
cdr3_nt: TGTGCCAGCAGCTCTAGGGGACTAGCAGAGTTCTTC

v_call: TRBV28
d_call: .
j_call: TRBJ2-7
clone_size: .
cdr3_aa: CASSYNAYEQYF
cdr3_nt: TGTGCCAGCAGTTACAACGCCTACGAGCAGTACTTC

v_call: TRBV4-1
d_call: .
j_call: TRBJ1-2
clone_size: .
cdr3_aa: CASSPSQGGYTF
cdr3_nt: TGCGCCAGCAGCCCGTCCCAGGGCGGCTACACCTTC

v_call: TRBV7-9
d_call: TRBD1
j_call: TRBJ1-2
clone_size: .
cdr3_aa: CASSLATGIYGYTF
cdr3_nt: TGTGCCAGCAGCTTAGCGACAGGGATATATGGCTACACCTTC

v_call: TRBV10-2
d_call: TRBD1
j_call: TRBJ1-2
clone_size: .
cdr3_aa: CASHPTGGYGYTF
cdr3_nt: TGCGCCAGCCATCCGACAGGGGGCTATGGCTACACCTTC

v_call: TRBV28
d_call: TRBD2
j_call: TRBJ2-7
clone_size: .
cdr3_aa: CASAGEKGSYEQYF
cdr3_nt: TGTGCCAGCGCGGGGGAAAAAGGATCCTACGAGCAGTACTTC

v_call: TRBV5-4
d_call: TRBD1
j_call: TRBJ2-1
clone_size: .
cdr3_aa: CASSSIDRVGNEQFF
cdr3_nt: TGTGCCAGCAGCTCGATCGACAGGGTTGGCAATGAGCAGTTCTTC

v_call: TRBV6-4
d_call: TRBD1
j_call: TRBJ1-3
clone_size: once
cdr3_aa: CASSDSGQGKGNTIYF
cdr3_nt: TGTGCCAGCAGTGACTCTGGACAGGGTAAAGGAAACACCATATATTTT

v_call: TRBV7-8
d_call: .
j_call: TRBJ2-7
clone_size: .
cdr3_aa: CASSHDSLYEQYF
cdr3_nt: TGTGCCAGCAGCCACGACAGCTTATACGAGCAGTACTTC

v_call: TRBV13
d_call: TRBD2
j_call: TRBJ2-1
clone_size: .
cdr3_aa: CASSSSVGTRQSSSYNEQFF
cdr3_nt: TGTGCCAGCAGCTCAAGTGTCGGGACTAGGCAGTCGAGCTCCTACAATGAGCAGTTCTTC

v_call: TRBV4-2
d_call: .
j_call: TRBJ1-1
clone_size: .
cdr3_aa: CASSPSGTELNTEAFF
cdr3_nt: TGTGCCAGCAGCCCCAGCGGGACGGAGCTTAACACTGAAGCTTTCTTT

v_call: TRBV10-3
d_call: .
j_call: TRBJ1-5
clone_size: .
cdr3_aa: CAIGDGDSNQPQHF
cdr3_nt: TGTGCCATCGGAGACGGTGATAGCAATCAGCCCCAGCATTTT

v_call: TRBV9
d_call: .
j_call: TRBJ2-2
clone_size: .
cdr3_aa: CASSPRTGELFF
cdr3_nt: TGTGCCAGCAGCCCCCGGACCGGGGAGCTGTTTTTT

v_call: TRBV15
d_call: TRBD2
j_call: TRBJ2-3
clone_size: .
cdr3_aa: CATSRKTPGTSGRIRKTDTQYF
cdr3_nt: TGTGCCACCAGTAGGAAGACCCCGGGGACTAGCGGGCGTATACGGAAAACAGATACGCAGTATTTT